Below, 21 T cell receptor beta chains from the same sample are listed, as sequenced in a study of shared clonotypes between healthy human individuals. Only in-frame clones appear in the TCRdb table, and some are missing; sequencing was by immunoSEQ multiplex PCR. The profile shows roughly 2.2 million clones, 93% of them singletons. The sample taken for sequencing was naive CD4+ T cells from PBMCs. Subset specified: CD45RA+ positively selected. These receptor sequences come from a man between 18 and 35 years old in good health. Some clones in this sample may be carry-over from other donors' samples.

The genes are TRBV21-1 and TRBJ1-2; the D segment call TRBD1 is taken from the table without a DNA check. TRBV21-1 is a recognized pseudogene. The CDR3 length is 16 residues. In DNA form, the CDR3 reads TGTGCCAGCAGCCCAACCGGGACAGGCGGAACTTATGGCTACACCTTC. The encoded protein is CASSPTGTGGTYGYTF.

Details on this clone: Other DNA sequences from this sample encode an identical CDR3 as well. The chain employs TRBV4-3 and TRBJ2-7; D uncertain. The CDR3 is 14 amino acids. Deletions cut 1 base from V and 0 bases from J, with 7 bases between. Germline assignment: CDR1 LGHNA and CDR2 YSLEER. CDR3: CASSQGGSSYEQYF. For the CDR3, the DNA is TGCGCCAGCAGCCAAGGCGGCAGCTCCTACGAGCAGTACTTC.

V and J are TRBV6-5 and TRBJ2-7, with D possibly TRBD2 on 5 matching bases. The CDR3 is 16 residues long. Germline V gives CDR1 MNHEY, CDR2 SVGAGI. V was cut by 3 bases and J by 0 bases, with 15 bases left in between. CDR3 sequence: CASSYQKRHNSYEQYF. DNA of the CDR3: TGTGCCAGCAGTTATCAAAAGCGGCATAACTCCTACGAGCAGTACTTC.

This rearrangement joins TRBV5-1 to TRBJ1-1; 8 bases are shared with TRBD1. V lost 3 bases and J lost 6; bases outside the gene matches: 7. From germline, CDR1 is SGHRS and CDR2 YFSETQ. The CDR3 runs 14 residues. In DNA form, the CDR3 reads TGCGCCAGCAGCTCCCGACAGGGGAGGCCTGAAGCTTTCTTT. It codes for CASSSRQGRPEAFF.

This clone appeared a few times. The rearrangement links TRBV2 to TRBJ2-4, with D possibly TRBD1 on 6 matching bases. The CDR3 covers 14 residues. Looked up from germline, CDR1 is SNHLY and CDR2 is FYNNEI. With 5 bases removed from V and 5 bases from J, the gap between germline ends came to 13 bases. Written as DNA, the CDR3 is TGTGCCAGCAGTTTGGGGGCGGGCGAAAACATTCAGTACTTC. Protein sequence: CASSLGAGENIQYF.

The chain couples TRBV11-2 to TRBJ2-1, with a tentative D call TRBD2 (6 bases). The CDR3 length is 15 residues. In germline, CDR1 is SGHAT, CDR2 FQNNGV. V was pared by 4 bases and J by 6 bases, with 16 bases between. The CDR3 region has the DNA TGTGCCAGCAGCTACCTGGGTCTAGCGCTCAATGAGCAGTTCTTC. It encodes CASSYLGLALNEQFF.

V is TRBV11-2 and J is TRBJ2-7, with D perhaps matching TRBD2 (5 bases). The V gene's germline CDR1 is SGHAT and CDR2 FQNNGV. CDR3 length: 13 residues. Between the trimmed V and J ends, which lost 4 bases and 6 bases, there was a span of 13 bases. For the CDR3, the DNA is TGTGCCAGCAGCTCGCTGAGGGCGACCGAGCAGTACTTC. This translates into CASSSLRATEQYF.

Notes on this clone: This sample also contains other DNA sequences that code for the same CDR3. The J gene is TRBJ2-1, the V gene TRBV20-1; no reliable D call. This CDR3 contains 11 residues. The V gene's germline CDR1 is DFQATT and CDR2 SNEGSKA (reference sequence). The V end was cut by 0 bases, the J end by 8 bases, with 5 bases between. CDR3 DNA sequence: TGCAGTGCTAGAGATCGCCATGAGCAGTTCTTC. As protein: CSARDRHEQFF.

The V and J genes are TRBV4-2 and TRBJ1-1; possible D gene TRBD1, 5 bases. V shed 0 bases and J shed 5 bases, with 10 bases lying between them. The V gene's germline CDR1 is LGHNA and CDR2 YNFKEQ. The CDR3 runs 14 residues. This CDR3 reads CASSQENGGTEAFF. CDR3 coding DNA: TGTGCCAGCAGCCAAGAAAATGGGGGAACTGAAGCTTTCTTT.

The chain links TRBV21-1 to TRBJ2-1; the table's D call TRBD1 went unverified against the DNA. TRBV21-1 is designated a pseudogene. The CDR3 loop spans 17 amino acids. For the CDR3, the DNA is TGTGCCAGCAGCAAAGTCGGCGGCAGGGGGTCGGGTGGGGAGCAGTTCTTC. It codes for CASSKVGGRGSGGEQFF.

The V and J genes are TRBV19 and TRBJ1-3, with D perhaps TRBD1 (5 bases). Deletions cut 4 bases from V and 0 bases from J, with 19 bases between. Germline V CDR1 and CDR2: LNHDA, SQIVND (reference sequence). There are 18 residues in the CDR3. CDR3 sequence reads: CASSRQPKRDLSGNTIYF. The CDR3 DNA reads as TGTGCCAGTAGTAGACAACCAAAGAGGGACCTCTCTGGAAACACCATATATTTT.

The chain joins TRBV5-8 to TRBJ2-2, with 9 nucleotides matching TRBD2. There are 15 residues in the CDR3. With V trimmed by 3 bases and J by 3 bases, 3 bases remained unmatched. Germline CDR1 reads SGHTS; CDR2 reads YDEGEE. CDR3 residues: CASSYSGGYTGELFF. The CDR3 DNA follows: TGTGCCAGCAGCTATAGCGGGGGCTACACCGGGGAGCTGTTTTTT.

The table lists this clone with a count of one. The chain has TRBV29-1 and TRBJ2-1; 9 bases are shared with TRBD2. From germline, CDR1 is SQVTM and CDR2 ANQGSEA. With 6 bases clipped from V and 8 bases from J, the junction kept 8 bases outside the gene matches. CDR3 length: 13 amino acids. Here the CDR3 reads CSVRGLAIYEQFF. The CDR3, as DNA: TGCAGCGTCAGAGGACTAGCGATATATGAGCAGTTCTTC.

The CDR3: CASSIATAFSGNTIYF. DNA for the CDR3: TGTGCCAGTAGCATTGCCACGGCCTTCTCTGGAAACACCATATATTTT. The V call is TRBV19, the J call TRBJ1-3; D gene unclear. V was shortened by 6 bases and J by 0 bases, with 15 bases between the two germline ends. Per germline, CDR1 LNHDA and CDR2 SQIVND (reference sequence). This CDR3 spans 16 amino acids.

Remarks on this clone: This CDR3 is also generated by other DNA sequences in the sample. This sequence joins TRBV28 and TRBJ1-1; D is possibly TRBD1 (5 bases). This CDR3 spans 13 amino acids. Germline V lookup: CDR1 MDHEN, CDR2 SYDVKM. V was pared by 4 bases and J by 0 bases, with 6 bases between. The CDR3 region is CASSSGVNTEAFF. The CDR3 DNA sequence: TGTGCCAGCAGTTCGGGGGTGAACACTGAAGCTTTCTTT.

The rearrangement links TRBV25-1 to TRBJ2-1; possible D gene TRBD1, 5 bases. V lost 3 bases, J lost 3 bases, and 15 bases lay in between. Germline CDR1 reads MGHDK; CDR2 reads SYGVNS. This CDR3 is built from 16 residues. The CDR3 protein is CASSDPRQKHYNEQFF. CDR3 nucleotides: TGTGCCAGCAGTGATCCTAGACAGAAACACTACAATGAGCAGTTCTTC.

The chain has TRBV4-1 and TRBJ1-4, with no clear D. V lost 3 bases to trimming and J lost 6 bases, with 11 bases between them. Germline V CDR1 and CDR2: MGHRA, YSYEKL. The length of the CDR3 is 14 residues. CDR3 nucleotide sequence: TGCGCCAGCAGCCAGCCAGGAATGGATGAAAAACTGTTTTTT. This translates into CASSQPGMDEKLFF.

This sequence joins TRBV11-2 and TRBJ2-2; D unclear. CDR3 length equals 14 residues. The V gene's germline CDR1 is SGHAT and CDR2 FQNNGV. V lost 2 bases and J 6 bases, leaving 10 bases between the germline ends. The DNA of the CDR3 is TGTGCCAGCAGCTTACCGGTCGGCCCCGGGGAGCTGTTTTTT. The encoded protein is CASSLPVGPGELFF.

The chain links TRBV7-9 to TRBJ1-1; a possible D gene is TRBD1 (6 bases). V was shortened by 5 bases and J by 4 bases, with 11 bases between the two germline ends. The CDR3 extends over 13 amino acids. The germline CDR1 and CDR2 sequences are SEHNR and FQNEAQ (reference sequence). CDR3 nucleotides: TGTGCCAGCAGCATACAGGGAGGCACTGAAGCTTTCTTT. This encodes CASSIQGGTEAFF. The full variable domain, in which reference TRBV7-9 and TRBJ1-1 provide the parts outside the CDR3, is DTGVSQNPRHKITKRGQNVTFRCDPISEHNRLYWYRQTLGQGPEFLTYFQNEAQLEKSRLLSDRFSAERPKGSFSTLEIQRTEQGDSAMYLCASSIQGGTEAFFGQGTRLTVV.

V usage is TRBV10-3 and J usage is TRBJ2-1; 7 bases fit TRBD2. The CDR3 covers 14 residues. Germline V gives CDR1 ENHRY, CDR2 SYGVKD. V lost 7 bases, J lost 2 bases, and 5 bases stayed unmatched. In nucleotides, the CDR3 is TGTGCCATCACCCCCGGGACTACCTACAATGAGCAGTTCTTC. Translated: CAITPGTTYNEQFF.

V usage is TRBV28 and J usage is TRBJ2-7; D is ambiguous. In germline, CDR1 is MDHEN, CDR2 SYDVKM. With 3 bases removed from V and 4 bases from J, the gap between germline ends came to 16 bases. The CDR3 totals 15 residues. CDR3 sequence reads: CASSLLWGPIYEQYF. DNA for the CDR3: TGTGCCAGCAGTTTGTTGTGGGGTCCTATATACGAGCAGTACTTC.